This TCR beta chain was identified in a study of neurological immune-mediated disorders. TCRdb used MiXCR to reprocess the 5' RACE reads, holding one entry per CDR3 protein. This sample has approximately 82,000 distinct CDR3 sequences, with 11% to 15% found just once. Ten or more counts support this clonotype. V was shortened by 0 bases and J by 0 bases, with 10 bases between the two germline ends. Germline V lookup: CDR1 SGHRS, CDR2 YFSETQ. CDR3 length: 15 amino acids. The chain carries TRBV5-1 and TRBJ2-7; the D call may be TRBD1 or TRBD2 (5 bases each). This TCR came from a woman in her fifties or sixties in good health. Sequenced: PBMCs. CDR3 amino acids: CASSLAGTLSYEQYF. The DNA of the CDR3 is TGCGCCAGCAGCTTGGCCGGGACCCTCTCCTACGAGCAGTACTTC.